The 18 T cell receptor beta chains in this list originate from one sample, sequenced in a study of identical twins. Each CDR3 protein gets one entry after TCRdb re-called the 5' RACE reads with MiXCR. The table has roughly 570,000 distinct CDR3 sequences, 9.6% seen once. Separately, the same data were catalogued under a study of yellow fever vaccine responses in identical twins.

Sequenced input: PBMCs. The receptors were gathered from a woman aged 18-30 years in good health.

This clonotype was found a few times. The chain uses TRBV19 and TRBJ2-5; D gene uncertain. V was trimmed by 3 bases and J by 5 bases, leaving 10 bases between them. The germline V gene encodes CDR1 LNHDA and CDR2 SQIVND (reference sequence). The CDR3 has 13 residues. The CDR3 DNA follows: TGTGCCAGTAGTATTGTCTCCTCTGAGACCCAGTACTTC. Amino acids: CASSIVSSETQYF.

The rearrangement joins TRBV20-1 to TRBJ2-7; 11 positions agree with TRBD2. Trimming at V came to 3 bases and at J to 3 bases, leaving 4 bases not matched to a gene. The CDR3 length is 14 residues. Germline CDR1 reads DFQATT; CDR2 reads SNEGSKA (reference sequence). The CDR3 is CSARPGLAVYEQYF. The CDR3 DNA follows: TGCAGTGCTAGGCCGGGACTAGCGGTCTACGAGCAGTACTTC.

This clonotype was seen at least ten times. V is TRBV24-1 and J is TRBJ2-5; D not resolved. V lost 4 bases, J lost 5 bases, and 10 bases lay in between. Germline V gives CDR1 KGHDR, CDR2 SFDVKD. CDR3 length: 13 amino acids. CDR3 nucleotide sequence: TGTGCCACCAGTGAACCTGCCATGGAGACCCAGTACTTC. This translates into CATSEPAMETQYF.

V gene TRBV16 combines with J gene TRBJ2-7; 8 nucleotides agree with TRBD1. The CDR3 is 16 amino acids. Unmatched junction bases numbered 9, after V lost 5 bases and J lost 0 bases. CDR1 and CDR2 (germline): KGHSY, FQNENV. CDR3 sequence: CASSAPGQASSYEQYF. The CDR3 bases are TGTGCCAGCAGCGCCCCGGGACAGGCCAGCTCCTACGAGCAGTACTTC.

DNA for the CDR3: TGCGCCAGCAGCCAGATGACTAGCGCGGGGGTCGCCTACAATGAGCAGTTCTTC. Encoded protein: CASSQMTSAGVAYNEQFF. The rearrangement links TRBV5-1 to TRBJ2-1; 8 bases map to TRBD2. The length of the CDR3 is 18 residues. CDR1 and CDR2 from the germline V gene are SGHRS and YFSETQ. V shed 4 bases, J shed 2 bases, and the junction held 14 bases outside the gene matches.

V and J are TRBV28 and TRBJ1-1; D is unresolved. Trimming took 5 bases from V and 0 from J, leaving 10 bases between them. CDR1 is MDHEN and CDR2 is SYDVKM in the germline V gene. CDR3 length: 14 residues. Here the CDR3 reads CASSADGLNTEAFF. The CDR3 DNA reads TGTGCCAGCAGTGCCGACGGTCTGAACACTGAAGCTTTCTTT.

V and J are TRBV12-3 or TRBV12-4 and TRBJ2-1; 11 bases are a match to TRBD2. J was trimmed by 9 bases and V by 0 bases; bases with no gene match: 4. The CDR3 has 15 amino acids. CDR3 sequence reads: CASSLASGGAGEQFF. CDR3 nucleotide sequence: TGTGCCAGCAGTTTAGCTAGCGGGGGGGCAGGTGAGCAGTTCTTC.

Only a few counts were recorded for this clonotype. The V gene is TRBV6-5, the J gene TRBJ2-5; D remains unclear. The germline V gene has CDR1 MNHEY and CDR2 SVGAGI. Trimming removed 2 bases from V and 5 bases from J, with 15 bases in between. CDR3 size: 15 residues. The CDR3 sequence: CASSYNPGDEETQYF. The CDR3 nucleotides are TGTGCCAGCAGTTACAATCCCGGAGACGAGGAGACCCAGTACTTC.

The chain is built from TRBV12-3 or TRBV12-4 and TRBJ1-6; D unclear. The CDR3 runs to 12 residues. Trimming removed 5 bases from V and 9 bases from J, with 8 bases in between. CDR3 residues: CASSPAPSPLHF. The DNA for the CDR3 is TGTGCCAGCAGTCCCGCCCCTTCACCCCTCCACTTT.

This clonotype was detected only a few times. The gene calls are TRBV27 and TRBJ2-7; D possibly uses TRBD1 or TRBD2 (6 bases each). Germline V lookup: CDR1 MNHEY, CDR2 SMNVEV (reference sequence). The V gene lost 1 base and the J gene lost 5 bases, with 18 bases spanning the gap. There are 16 residues in the CDR3. CDR3 nucleotides: TGTGCCAGCAGTTTATGGGGGCGCGGGGCCGTCGACGAGCAGTACTTC. Its translation is CASSLWGRGAVDEQYF.

The chain combines TRBV4-1 with TRBJ2-2; 10 nucleotides match TRBD2. This CDR3 spans 14 amino acids. In germline, CDR1 is MGHRA, CDR2 YSYEKL. V gave up 6 bases and J gave up 6 bases; unmatched junction bases: 4. The CDR3 bases are TGCGCCAGCAGAGGAGGACTAGCGGCCGGGGAGCTGTTTTTT. It specifies CASRGGLAAGELFF.

This clonotype was seen repeatedly, ten times or more. The V call is TRBV2, the J call TRBJ2-5; 9 bases align to TRBD2. Per germline, CDR1 SNHLY and CDR2 FYNNEI. The V gene end was trimmed by 3 bases and the J gene end by 4 bases; junction bases not matched to a gene: 15. The CDR3 runs 18 residues. As DNA, the CDR3 is TGTGCCAGCAGTGAGCGTTTGGTAGCGGGGGTCACAAGAGAGACCCAGTACTTC. Protein: CASSERLVAGVTRETQYF.

In its sample, this clonotype was seen a few times. The V and J genes are TRBV5-5 and TRBJ1-2; D remains ambiguous. The germline gives CDR1 SGHKS, CDR2 YYEKEE (reference sequence). The CDR3 runs to 15 residues. Trimming left V 7 bases short and J 4 bases short, with 20 bases between. The CDR3 nucleotides are TGTGCCAGCGGCCCATCGCTAGTCAGCCCCTATGGCTACACCTTC. It translates to CASGPSLVSPYGYTF.

This clonotype appeared a few times. The chain links TRBV6-2 or TRBV6-3 to TRBJ1-4, with 7 bases aligning to TRBD1. Germline lookup yields CDR1 MNHEY and CDR2 SVGEGT. The J segment lost 7 bases and the V segment lost 6 bases, leaving 5 bases of the junction unmatched. The CDR3 spans 13 residues. CDR3: CASREGQREKLFF. CDR3 coding DNA: TGTGCCAGCAGAGAGGGACAGCGTGAAAAACTGTTTTTT.

The chain recombines TRBV7-8 with TRBJ2-3; 8 bases are shared with TRBD2. The germline gives CDR1 SGHVS, CDR2 FQNEAQ. This CDR3 has 13 residues. V shed 5 bases, J shed 4 bases, and the junction held 2 bases outside the gene matches. CDR3 nucleotide sequence: TGTGCCAGCAGCCGGACTAGCCCAGATACGCAGTATTTT. Encoded protein: CASSRTSPDTQYF.

The table lists this clonotype with many counts. At one end the junction does not follow the germline gene, possibly because of a read error. This sequence joins TRBV5-1 and TRBJ2-3; TRBD1 might be the D (6 bases). Looked up from germline, CDR1 is SGHRS and CDR2 is YFSETQ. The CDR3 extends over 14 amino acids. In DNA, the CDR3 is TGTGCCAGCAGCTTAACAGGGCCCACAGATACGCAGTATTTT. Translating it yields CASSLTGPTDTQYF. Using reference TRBV5-1 and TRBJ2-3 for the parts outside the CDR3, the full variable domain is KAGVTQTPRYLIKTRGQQVTLSCSPISGHRSVSWYQQTPGQGLQFLFEYFSETQRNKGNFPGRFSGRQFSNSRSEMNVSTLELGDSALYLCASSLTGPTDTQYFGPGTRLTVL.

This chain joins TRBV11-2 and TRBJ2-1; 8 nucleotides agree with TRBD2. The CDR3 length is 15 residues. Germline-derived CDR1 and CDR2 are SGHAT and FQNNGV. The ends lost 2 bases at V and 9 bases at J; junction bases unmatched: 9. CDR3 sequence reads: CASSLIREGLGEQFF. The CDR3 nucleotides are TGTGCCAGCAGCTTAATACGGGAGGGCCTGGGTGAGCAGTTCTTC. The variable domain in full, completed from reference TRBV11-2 and TRBJ2-1, reads EAGVAQSPRYKIIEKRQSVAFWCNPISGHATLYWYQQILGQGPKLLIQFQNNGVVDDSQLPKDRFSAERLKGVDSTLKIQPAKLEDSAVYLCASSLIREGLGEQFFGPGTRLTVL.

This clonotype was picked up many times. The chain recombines TRBV14 with TRBJ2-7; perhaps D is TRBD1 or TRBD2 (6 bases each). Looked up from germline, CDR1 is SGHDN and CDR2 is FVKESK. This CDR3 contains 14 residues. The ends were cut back, 4 bases at V and 6 bases at J, with 16 bases in the middle. CDR3 nucleotide sequence: TGTGCCAGCAGCCCGCTCTCGGGGGCCCCCGAGCAGTACTTC. Translation gives CASSPLSGAPEQYF.